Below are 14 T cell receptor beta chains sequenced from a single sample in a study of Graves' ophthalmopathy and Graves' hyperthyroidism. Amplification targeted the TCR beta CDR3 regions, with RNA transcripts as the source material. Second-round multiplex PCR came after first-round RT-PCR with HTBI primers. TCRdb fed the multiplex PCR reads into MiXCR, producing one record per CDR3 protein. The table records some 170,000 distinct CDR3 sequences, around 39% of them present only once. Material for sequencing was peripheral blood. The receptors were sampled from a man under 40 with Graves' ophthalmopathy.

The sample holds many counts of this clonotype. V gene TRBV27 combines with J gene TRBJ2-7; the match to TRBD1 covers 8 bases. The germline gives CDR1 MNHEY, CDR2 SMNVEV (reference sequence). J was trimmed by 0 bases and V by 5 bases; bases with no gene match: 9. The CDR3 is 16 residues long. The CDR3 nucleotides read TGTGCCAGCAGTCCTCGGACAGGGCACCGCTCCTACGAGCAGTACTTC. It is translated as CASSPRTGHRSYEQYF.

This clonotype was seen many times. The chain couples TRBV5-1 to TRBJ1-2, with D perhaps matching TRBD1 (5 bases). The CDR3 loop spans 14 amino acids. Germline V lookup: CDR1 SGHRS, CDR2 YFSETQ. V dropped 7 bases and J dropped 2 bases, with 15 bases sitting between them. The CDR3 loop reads CASHPGDRNYGYTF. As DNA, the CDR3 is TGCGCCAGCCACCCGGGGGACCGAAACTATGGCTACACCTTC.

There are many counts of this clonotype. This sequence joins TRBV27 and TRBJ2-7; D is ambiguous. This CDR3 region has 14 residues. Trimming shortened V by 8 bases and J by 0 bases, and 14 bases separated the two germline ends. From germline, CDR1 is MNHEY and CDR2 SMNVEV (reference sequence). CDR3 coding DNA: TGTGCCAGCGCCGGACGGAGATCCTCCTACGAGCAGTACTTC. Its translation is CASAGRRSSYEQYF.

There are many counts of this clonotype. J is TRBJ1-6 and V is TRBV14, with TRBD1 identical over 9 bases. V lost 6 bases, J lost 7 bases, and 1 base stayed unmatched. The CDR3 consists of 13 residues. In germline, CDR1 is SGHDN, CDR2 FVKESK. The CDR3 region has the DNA TGTGCCAGCAGGGGGACAGGGAATTCACCCCTCCACTTT. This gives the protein CASRGTGNSPLHF.

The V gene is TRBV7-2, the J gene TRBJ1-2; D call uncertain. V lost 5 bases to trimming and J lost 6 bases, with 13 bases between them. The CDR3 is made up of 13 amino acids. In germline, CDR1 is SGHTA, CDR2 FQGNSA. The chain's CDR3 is CASSRVGRNGYTF. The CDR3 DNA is TGTGCCAGCAGCCGGGTCGGGAGGAATGGCTACACCTTC.

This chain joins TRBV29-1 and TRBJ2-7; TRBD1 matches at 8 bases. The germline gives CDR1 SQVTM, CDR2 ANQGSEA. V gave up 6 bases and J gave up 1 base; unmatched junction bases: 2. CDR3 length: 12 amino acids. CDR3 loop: CSVRQGSYEQYF. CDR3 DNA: TGCAGCGTAAGACAGGGGTCCTACGAGCAGTACTTC.

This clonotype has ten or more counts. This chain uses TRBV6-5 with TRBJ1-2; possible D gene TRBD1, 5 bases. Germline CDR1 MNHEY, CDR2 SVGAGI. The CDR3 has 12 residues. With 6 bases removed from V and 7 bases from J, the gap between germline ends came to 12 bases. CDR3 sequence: CASSQRGAGYTF. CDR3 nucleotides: TGTGCCAGCAGCCAAAGAGGGGCTGGCTACACCTTC.

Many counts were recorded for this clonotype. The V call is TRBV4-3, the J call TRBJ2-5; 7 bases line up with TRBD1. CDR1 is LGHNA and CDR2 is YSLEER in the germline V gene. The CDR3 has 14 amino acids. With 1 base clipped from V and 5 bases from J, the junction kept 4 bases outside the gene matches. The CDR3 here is CASSQGTGDETQYF. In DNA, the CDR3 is TGCGCCAGCAGCCAAGGGACAGGCGACGAGACCCAGTACTTC.

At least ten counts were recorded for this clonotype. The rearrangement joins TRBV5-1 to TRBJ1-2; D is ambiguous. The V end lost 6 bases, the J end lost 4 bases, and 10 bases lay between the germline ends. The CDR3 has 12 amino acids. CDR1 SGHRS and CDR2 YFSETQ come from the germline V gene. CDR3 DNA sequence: TGCGCCAGCATTAACAGTTTCTATGGCTACACCTTC. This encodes CASINSFYGYTF.

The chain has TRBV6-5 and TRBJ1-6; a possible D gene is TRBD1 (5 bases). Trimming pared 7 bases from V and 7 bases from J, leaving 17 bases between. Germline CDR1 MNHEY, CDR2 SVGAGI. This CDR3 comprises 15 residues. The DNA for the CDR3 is TGTGCCAGCAATTCATTGAGTGGGGGAAATTCACCCCTCCACTTT. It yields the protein CASNSLSGGNSPLHF.

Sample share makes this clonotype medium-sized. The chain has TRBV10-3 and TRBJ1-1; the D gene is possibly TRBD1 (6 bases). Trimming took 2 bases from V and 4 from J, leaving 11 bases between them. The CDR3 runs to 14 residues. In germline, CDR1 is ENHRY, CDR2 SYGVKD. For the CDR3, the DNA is TGTGCCATCAGTGAGACAGGGTGGAGCACTGAAGCTTTCTTT. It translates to CAISETGWSTEAFF.

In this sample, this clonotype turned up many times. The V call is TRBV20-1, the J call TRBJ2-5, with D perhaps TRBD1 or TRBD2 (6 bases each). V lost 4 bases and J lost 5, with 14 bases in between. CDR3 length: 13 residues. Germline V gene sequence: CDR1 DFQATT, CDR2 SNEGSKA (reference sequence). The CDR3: CSAKSGARETQYF. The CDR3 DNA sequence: TGCAGTGCTAAGTCGGGGGCACGGGAGACCCAGTACTTC.

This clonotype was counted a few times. The CDR3 sequence: CASSLEPQGTAFF. The DNA of the CDR3 is TGTGCCAGCAGCTTAGAGCCCCAGGGGACGGCTTTCTTT. The chain employs TRBV11-2 and TRBJ1-1; D possibly corresponds to TRBD1 (6 bases). V lost 0 bases and J 11 bases, leaving 13 bases between the germline ends. Germline V CDR1 and CDR2: SGHAT, FQNNGV. There are 13 residues in the CDR3.

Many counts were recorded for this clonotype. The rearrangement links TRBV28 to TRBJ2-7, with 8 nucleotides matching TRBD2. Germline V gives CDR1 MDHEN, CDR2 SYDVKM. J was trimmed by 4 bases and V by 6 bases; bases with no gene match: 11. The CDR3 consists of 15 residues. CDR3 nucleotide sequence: TGTGCCAGCAGCATTGGTGGGACTAGAAATTACGAGCAGTACTTC. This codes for CASSIGGTRNYEQYF.